Below, 27 T cell receptor beta chains from the same sample are listed, as sequenced in a study of blood T cell repertoires in COVID-19. Clones were sequenced by immunoSEQ multiplex PCR, and TCRdb holds only the in-frame ones, with some missing. This repertoire shows roughly 250,000 clones, roughly 91% found once; its top ten account for 0.95% to 1%. The sample consisted of peripheral blood. These receptors originate from a woman between 35 and 50 years old who had recovered from COVID-19.

About this clone itself: In the same sample, other DNA sequences code for this CDR3. The J gene is TRBJ2-7, the V gene TRBV7-9, with D maybe TRBD1 (5 bases). Germline V gives CDR1 SEHNR, CDR2 FQNEAQ (reference sequence). V lost 2 bases, J lost 0 bases, and 11 bases lay in between. This CDR3 spans 15 amino acids. The CDR3 reads CASSLLGDSSYEQYF. The CDR3 nucleotides are TGTGCCAGCAGCTTATTAGGCGACAGCTCCTACGAGCAGTACTTC. Drawing the rest from reference TRBV7-9 and TRBJ2-7, the complete variable domain is DTGVSQNPRHKITKRGQNVTFRCDPISEHNRLYWYRQTLGQGPEFLTYFQNEAQLEKSRLLSDRFSAERPKGSFSTLEIQRTEQGDSAMYLCASSLLGDSSYEQYFGPGTRLTVT.

V is TRBV30 and J is TRBJ2-1; possibly TRBD2 for D (6 bases). CDR1 is GTSNPN, CDR2 SVGIG, per germline (reference sequence). The CDR3 runs 13 residues. V gave up 4 bases and J gave up 12 bases, with 19 bases separating them. CDR3 nucleotide sequence: TGTGCCTGGAACTCCCTCCCGGGAGACGCGCAGTTCTTC. This translates into CAWNSLPGDAQFF.

The V and J genes are TRBV13 and TRBJ1-1; TRBD1 agrees at 11 bases. The CDR3 length is 15 residues. The germline V gene encodes CDR1 PRHDT and CDR2 FYEKMQ (reference sequence). The J segment lost 4 bases and the V segment lost 3 bases, leaving 4 bases of the junction unmatched. CDR3 sequence reads: CASSLGQGVGTEAFF. CDR3 DNA sequence: TGTGCCAGCAGCTTGGGACAGGGGGTGGGCACTGAAGCTTTCTTT.

The gene calls are TRBV5-1 and TRBJ2-2, with D perhaps matching TRBD2 (6 bases). This CDR3 is 15 amino acids long. Germline assignment: CDR1 SGHRS and CDR2 YFSETQ. The V and J ends lost 3 bases and 4 bases respectively, with 13 bases between them. CDR3 amino acids: CASSWERVSTGELFF. The CDR3 nucleotides are TGCGCCAGCAGCTGGGAGCGGGTTAGCACCGGGGAGCTGTTTTTT.

V and J are TRBV15 and TRBJ2-5; D remains ambiguous. This CDR3 is built from 12 residues. Trimming left V 0 bases short and J 6 bases short, with 5 bases between. CDR1 is LNHNV, CDR2 YYDKDF, per germline (reference sequence). CDR3 sequence: CATSRDGQTQYF. CDR3 sequence (DNA): TGTGCCACCAGCAGAGATGGGCAGACCCAGTACTTC. Combining the CDR3 with reference TRBV15 and TRBJ2-5 gives the whole variable domain DAMVIQNPRYQVTQFGKPVTLSCSQTLNHNVMYWYQQKSSQAPKLLFHYYDKDFNNEADTPDNFQSRRPNTSFCFLDIRSPGLGDTAMYLCATSRDGQTQYFGPGTRLLVL.

This chain joins TRBV10-3 and TRBJ2-4; 8 bases match TRBD2. V shed 4 bases and J 2 bases; nucleotides not matched to a gene: 7. Germline lookup yields CDR1 ENHRY and CDR2 SYGVKD. This CDR3 is 16 amino acids long. CDR3: CAISGPGGGTKNIQYF. The DNA of the CDR3 is TGTGCCATCAGTGGCCCGGGGGGGGGAACCAAAAACATTCAGTACTTC.

V gene TRBV15 combines with J gene TRBJ2-3; 8 bases fit TRBD2. Germline V gene sequence: CDR1 LNHNV, CDR2 YYDKDF (reference sequence). The J segment lost 4 bases and the V segment lost 5 bases, leaving 5 bases of the junction unmatched. The CDR3 covers 14 residues. The chain's CDR3 is CATSPREGPDTQYF. CDR3 in DNA: TGTGCCACCAGCCCCCGGGAGGGCCCAGATACGCAGTATTTT.

A single count supports this clone. This chain joins TRBV12-3 or TRBV12-4 and TRBJ2-6; no firm D call. The CDR3 consists of 12 residues. Deletions cut 5 bases from V and 4 bases from J, with 3 bases between. CDR3 in DNA: TGTGCCAGCAGTCCAGGGGCCAACGTCCTGACTTTC. Translated, it gives CASSPGANVLTF.

This clone has more than one count but fewer than ten. The chain carries TRBV19 and TRBJ2-1, with D unclear. Germline V gives CDR1 LNHDA, CDR2 SQIVND (reference sequence). There are 15 residues in the CDR3. The V end lost 1 base, the J end lost 4 bases, and 11 bases lay between the germline ends. CDR3 region: CASSIGGVGYNEQFF. The CDR3 DNA is TGTGCCAGTAGTATAGGTGGAGTAGGATACAATGAGCAGTTCTTC.

The chain recombines TRBV2 with TRBJ2-7; tentatively, D is TRBD2 (6 bases). This CDR3 has 13 residues. Trimming took off 3 bases at V and 2 bases at J, with 8 bases between the two ends. Germline loops: CDR1 SNHLY, CDR2 FYNNEI. The CDR3 sequence: CASSDGGTYEQYV. The CDR3 nucleotides are TGTGCCAGCAGTGACGGCGGGACCTACGAGCAGTACGTC.

The rearrangement joins TRBV6-6 to TRBJ2-2; 11 bases align to TRBD2. The CDR3 consists of 17 residues. V was clipped by 6 bases and J by 2 bases; unmatched bases: 8. Per germline, CDR1 MNHNY and CDR2 SVGAGI (reference sequence). CDR3: CASSRTSGSRNTGELFF. The CDR3 DNA sequence: TGTGCCAGCAGCCGAACTAGCGGGAGCCGAAACACCGGGGAGCTGTTTTTT.

This chain connects TRBV19 to TRBJ2-2, with TRBD2 identical over 9 bases. V dropped 7 bases and J dropped 4; count of bases not matched to a gene: 13. This CDR3 spans 17 amino acids. Per the germline V gene, CDR1 is LNHDA and CDR2 is SQIVND (reference sequence). The CDR3 is CASIGFAGGPGTGELFF. For the CDR3, the DNA is TGTGCCAGTATTGGGTTTGCGGGAGGGCCGGGCACCGGGGAGCTGTTTTTT.

CDR3 sequence (DNA): TGTGCCAGCAGCTCCCAAGCGGGACGGGGCACCGGGGAGCTGTTTTTT. Amino acids: CASSSQAGRGTGELFF. This chain uses TRBV7-2 with TRBJ2-2; TRBD2 matches 7 bases. The V gene's germline CDR1 is SGHTA and CDR2 FQGNSA. This CDR3 is built from 16 residues. Losses at the gene ends were 4 bases for V and 4 bases for J; bases not matched to a gene: 9.

The rearrangement uses TRBV18 and TRBJ1-2; D is unresolved. With 4 bases removed from V and 3 bases from J, the gap between germline ends came to 15 bases. CDR1 is KGHSH and CDR2 is LQKENI in the germline V gene. The CDR3 is made up of 15 amino acids. In nucleotides, the CDR3 is TGTGCCAGCTCACGGCCCGGGGAGCGACACTATGGCTACACCTTC. This encodes CASSRPGERHYGYTF. Full variable domain (missing parts from reference TRBV18 and TRBJ1-2): NAGVMQNPRHLVRRRGQEARLRCSPMKGHSHVYWYRQLPEEGLKFMVYLQKENIIDESGMPKERFSAEFPKEGPSILRIQQVVRGDSAAYFCASSRPGERHYGYTFGSGTRLTVV.

The J gene is TRBJ2-1, the V gene TRBV5-4, with 10 bases matching TRBD2. V shed 0 bases, J shed 5 bases, and the junction held 5 bases outside the gene matches. The germline gives CDR1 SGHNT, CDR2 YYREEE (reference sequence). The CDR3 covers 16 residues. CDR3: CASSLGASGGHNEQFF. Here the CDR3 DNA reads TGTGCCAGCAGCTTGGGGGCTAGCGGGGGCCACAATGAGCAGTTCTTC.

To note about this clone: The sample contains more than one DNA sequence encoding this CDR3. The chain employs TRBV30 and TRBJ2-3, with a possible D match to TRBD1 (5 bases). The CDR3 sequence is 12 residues long. Trimming left V 3 bases short and J 6 bases short, with 10 bases between. The V gene's germline CDR1 is GTSNPN and CDR2 SVGIG (reference sequence). The CDR3 here is CAWSPGADTQYF. CDR3 DNA sequence: TGTGCCTGGAGCCCTGGGGCGGATACGCAGTATTTT. The full variable domain, in which reference TRBV30 and TRBJ2-3 provide the parts outside the CDR3, is SQTIHQWPATLVQPVGSPLSLECTVEGTSNPNLYWYRQAAGRGLQLLFYSVGIGQISSEVPQNLSASRPQDRQFILSSKKLLLSDSGFYLCAWSPGADTQYFGPGTRLTVL.

The chain recombines TRBV9 with TRBJ2-7, with 11 bases that match TRBD1. The CDR3 is 15 residues long. The trim removed 3 bases at V and 3 bases at J, leaving 5 bases unmatched. Germline CDR1 and CDR2: SGDLS and YYNGEE. As DNA, the CDR3 is TGTGCCAGCAGCGAGGGGACAGGGGGTATCTACGAGCAGTACTTC. Residues: CASSEGTGGIYEQYF.

The chain is built from TRBV28 and TRBJ2-5, with D maybe TRBD2 (7 bases). With 6 bases removed from V and 5 bases from J, the gap between germline ends came to 19 bases. Per the germline V gene, CDR1 is MDHEN and CDR2 is SYDVKM. The CDR3 covers 15 residues. CDR3 DNA sequence: TGTGCCAGCAGCCAGAGGGGGAGGGTTGGGGAGACCCAGTACTTC. It codes for CASSQRGRVGETQYF.

The gene calls are TRBV4-2 and TRBJ2-7; TRBD1 agrees at 9 bases. The germline V gene has CDR1 LGHNA and CDR2 YNFKEQ. The CDR3 has 13 residues. J lost 7 bases, V lost 4 bases, and 5 bases had no gene match. The CDR3 sequence: CASSPDRGGEQYF. CDR3 nucleotides: TGTGCCAGCAGCCCCGACAGGGGGGGTGAGCAGTACTTC.

The genes are TRBV5-6 and TRBJ2-1; a weak D match, TRBD2 (6 bases). Trimming removed 4 bases from V and 3 bases from J, with 14 bases in between. CDR1 and CDR2 from the germline V gene are SGHDT and YYEEEE. The CDR3 runs to 15 residues. The CDR3 loop is CASSLLASDYNEQFF. In DNA form, the CDR3 reads TGTGCCAGCAGCCTCCTAGCGAGTGACTACAATGAGCAGTTCTTC.

The rearrangement uses TRBV3-1 (or the pseudogene TRBV3-2) and TRBJ2-2; TRBD2 matches at 10 bases. This CDR3 has 15 residues. The junction had 6 bases not matched to a gene; V was cut back by 4 bases and J by 7 bases. In germline, CDR1 is LGHDT, CDR2 YNNKEL (reference sequence). CDR3 loop: CASSRASGSVGELFF. The CDR3 coding sequence is TGTGCCAGCAGCCGCGCTAGCGGGAGTGTCGGGGAGCTGTTTTTT.

This clone was seen just once. The genes are TRBV21-1 and TRBJ1-1; the D call of TRBD1 is as the table states it, not checked on the DNA. TRBV21-1 is a pseudogene segment. The CDR3 loop spans 14 amino acids. CDR3 sequence (DNA): TGTGCCAGCAGCCCACGGGGTCCACAGGGTATGGCTTTCTTT. The encoded protein is CASSPRGPQGMAFF.

The chain carries TRBV6-2 or TRBV6-3 and TRBJ1-1, with 11 bases aligning to TRBD1. There are 17 residues in the CDR3. Trimming removed 0 bases from V and 4 bases from J; junction bases left unmatched: 7. The germline V gene encodes CDR1 MNHEY and CDR2 SVGEGT. The CDR3 nucleotides read TGTGCCAGCAGTTACTCCCGGACAGGGGGCGTCGGCACTGAAGCTTTCTTT. It codes for CASSYSRTGGVGTEAFF.

This sequence joins TRBV7-9 and TRBJ2-7; no clear D. V lost 5 bases and J 7 bases, leaving 18 bases between the germline ends. The CDR3 sequence is 14 residues long. Germline V gene sequence: CDR1 SEHNR, CDR2 FQNEAQ (reference sequence). The CDR3 is CASSIRVSFTEQYV. CDR3 bases: TGTGCCAGCAGCATACGGGTGTCCTTCACGGAGCAGTACGTC.

This chain joins TRBV5-4 and TRBJ1-3; D remains unclear. The CDR3 loop spans 13 amino acids. V lost 0 bases, J lost 4 bases, and 5 bases lay in between. Germline V gives CDR1 SGHNT, CDR2 YYREEE (reference sequence). For the CDR3, the DNA is TGTGCCAGCAGCTTGGGGGAGGGAAACACCATATATTTT. Encoded protein: CASSLGEGNTIYF.

This clone is a singleton in its sample. This chain joins TRBV27 and TRBJ2-1; 9 bases line up with TRBD2. With V trimmed by 5 bases and J by 0 bases, 8 bases remained unmatched. The V gene's germline CDR1 is MNHEY and CDR2 SMNVEV (reference sequence). The CDR3 totals 17 residues. CDR3 nucleotides: TGTGCCAGCAGTCCCCGGGGTAGCGGGAGCTCCTACAATGAGCAGTTCTTC. Amino acid sequence: CASSPRGSGSSYNEQFF.

The chain has TRBV27 and TRBJ1-1; 10 nucleotides align to TRBD1. Trimming removed 5 bases from V and 3 bases from J; junction bases left unmatched: 3. The CDR3 runs 14 residues. CDR1 is MNHEY and CDR2 is SMNVEV in the germline V gene (reference sequence). The CDR3 here is CASSGQGGYTEAFF. CDR3 DNA: TGTGCCAGCAGTGGACAGGGGGGGTACACTGAAGCTTTCTTT.